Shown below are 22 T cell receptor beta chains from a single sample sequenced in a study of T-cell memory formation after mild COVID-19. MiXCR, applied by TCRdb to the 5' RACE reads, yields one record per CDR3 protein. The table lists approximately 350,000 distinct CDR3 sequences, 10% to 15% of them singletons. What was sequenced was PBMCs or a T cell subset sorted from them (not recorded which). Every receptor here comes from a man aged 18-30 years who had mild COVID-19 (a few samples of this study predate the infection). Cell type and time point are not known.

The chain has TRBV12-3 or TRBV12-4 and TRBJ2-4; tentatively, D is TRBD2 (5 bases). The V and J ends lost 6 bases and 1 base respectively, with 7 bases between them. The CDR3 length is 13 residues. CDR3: CASRPGAKNIQYF. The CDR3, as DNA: TGTGCCAGCAGGCCGGGGGCCAAAAACATTCAGTACTTC.

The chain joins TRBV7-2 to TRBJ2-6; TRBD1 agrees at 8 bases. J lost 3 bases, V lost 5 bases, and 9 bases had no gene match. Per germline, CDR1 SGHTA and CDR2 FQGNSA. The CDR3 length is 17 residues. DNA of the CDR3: TGTGCCAGCAGCCCCCTACGACAGGGGAGTGGGGCCAACGTCCTGACTTTC. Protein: CASSPLRQGSGANVLTF.

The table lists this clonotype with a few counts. The chain's CDR3 is CASSWTGVEDYGYTF. DNA of the CDR3: TGTGCCAGCAGTTGGACAGGGGTAGAGGACTATGGCTACACCTTC. This chain connects TRBV28 to TRBJ1-2, with 9 nucleotides matching TRBD1. Germline-derived CDR1 and CDR2 are MDHEN and SYDVKM. V shed 4 bases, J shed 3 bases, and the junction held 6 bases outside the gene matches. CDR3 length equals 15 residues.

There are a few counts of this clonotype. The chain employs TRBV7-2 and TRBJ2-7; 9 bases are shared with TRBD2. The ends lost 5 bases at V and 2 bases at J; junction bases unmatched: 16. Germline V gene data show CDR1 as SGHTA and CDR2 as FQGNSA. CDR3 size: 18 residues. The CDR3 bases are TGTGCCAGCAGCCCCCAGGGTTTGGGCGGGGGGGCCCCCTACGAGCAGTACTTC. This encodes CASSPQGLGGGAPYEQYF.

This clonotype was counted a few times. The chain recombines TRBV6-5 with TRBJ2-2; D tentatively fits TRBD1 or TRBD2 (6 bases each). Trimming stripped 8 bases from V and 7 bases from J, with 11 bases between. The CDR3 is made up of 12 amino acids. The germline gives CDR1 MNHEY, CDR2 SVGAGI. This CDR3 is CASRGLGGELFF. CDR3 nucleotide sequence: TGTGCCAGCCGGGGGCTGGGCGGGGAGCTGTTTTTT.

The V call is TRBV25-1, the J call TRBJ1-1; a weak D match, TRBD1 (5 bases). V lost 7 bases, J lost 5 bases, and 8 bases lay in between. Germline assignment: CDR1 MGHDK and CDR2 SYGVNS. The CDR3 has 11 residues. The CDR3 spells CASIQGTEAFF. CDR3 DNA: TGTGCCAGCATTCAGGGTACTGAAGCTTTCTTT.

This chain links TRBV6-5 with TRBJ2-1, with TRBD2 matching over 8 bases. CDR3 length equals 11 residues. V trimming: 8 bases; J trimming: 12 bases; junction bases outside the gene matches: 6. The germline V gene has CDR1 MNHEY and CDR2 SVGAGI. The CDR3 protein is CASSPGGVQFF. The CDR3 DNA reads TGTGCCAGCTCACCGGGGGGGGTGCAGTTCTTC.

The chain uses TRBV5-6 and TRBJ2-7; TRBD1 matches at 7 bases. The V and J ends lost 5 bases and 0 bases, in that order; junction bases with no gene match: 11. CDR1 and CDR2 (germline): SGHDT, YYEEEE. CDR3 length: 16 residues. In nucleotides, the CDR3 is TGTGCCAGCAGTACCCTCGGACAGGCCAGCTCCTACGAGCAGTACGTC. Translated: CASSTLGQASSYEQYV.

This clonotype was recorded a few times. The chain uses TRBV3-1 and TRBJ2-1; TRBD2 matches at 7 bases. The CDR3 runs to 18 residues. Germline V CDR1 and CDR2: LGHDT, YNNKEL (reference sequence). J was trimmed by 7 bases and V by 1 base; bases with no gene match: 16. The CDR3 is CASSQGPSGIPLRNEQFF. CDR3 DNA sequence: TGTGCCAGCAGCCAAGGTCCTAGCGGAATCCCTCTACGGAATGAGCAGTTCTTC.

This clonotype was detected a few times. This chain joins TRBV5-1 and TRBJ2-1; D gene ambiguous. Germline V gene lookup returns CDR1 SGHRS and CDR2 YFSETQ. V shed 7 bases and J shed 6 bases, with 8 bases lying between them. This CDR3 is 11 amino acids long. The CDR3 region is CASRRSNEQFF. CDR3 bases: TGCGCCAGCCGGCGGTCCAATGAGCAGTTCTTC.

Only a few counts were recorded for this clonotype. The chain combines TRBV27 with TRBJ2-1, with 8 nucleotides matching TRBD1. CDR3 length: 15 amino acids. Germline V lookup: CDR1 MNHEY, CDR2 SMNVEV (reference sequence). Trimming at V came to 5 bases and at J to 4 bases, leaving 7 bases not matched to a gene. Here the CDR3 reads CASSLTGARYNEQFF. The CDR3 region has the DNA TGTGCCAGCAGTCTGACAGGGGCGAGATACAATGAGCAGTTCTTC.

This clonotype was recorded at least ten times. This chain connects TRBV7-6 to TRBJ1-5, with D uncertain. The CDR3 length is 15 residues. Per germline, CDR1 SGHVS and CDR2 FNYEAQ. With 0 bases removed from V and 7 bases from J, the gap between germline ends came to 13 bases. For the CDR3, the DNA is TGTGCCAGCAGCTTAGCCAGTGGCCTAAACCAGCCCCAGCATTTT. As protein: CASSLASGLNQPQHF.

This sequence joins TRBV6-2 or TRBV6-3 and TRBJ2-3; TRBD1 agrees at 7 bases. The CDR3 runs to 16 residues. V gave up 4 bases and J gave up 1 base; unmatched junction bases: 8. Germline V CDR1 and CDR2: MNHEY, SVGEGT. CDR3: CASSSRTGKGTDTQYF. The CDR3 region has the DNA TGTGCCAGCAGTTCACGGACAGGCAAAGGCACAGATACGCAGTATTTT.

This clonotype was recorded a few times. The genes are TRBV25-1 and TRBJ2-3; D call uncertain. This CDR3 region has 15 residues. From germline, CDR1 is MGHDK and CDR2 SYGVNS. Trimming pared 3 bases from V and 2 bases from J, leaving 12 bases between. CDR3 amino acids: CASSEWSEFTDTQYF. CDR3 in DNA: TGTGCCAGCAGTGAGTGGTCAGAGTTCACAGATACGCAGTATTTT. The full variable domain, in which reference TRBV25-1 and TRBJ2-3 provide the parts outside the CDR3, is EADIYQTPRYLVIGTGKKITLECSQTMGHDKMYWYQQDPGMELHLIHYSYGVNSTEKGDLSSESTVSRIRTEHFPLTLESARPSHTSQYLCASSEWSEFTDTQYFGPGTRLTVL.

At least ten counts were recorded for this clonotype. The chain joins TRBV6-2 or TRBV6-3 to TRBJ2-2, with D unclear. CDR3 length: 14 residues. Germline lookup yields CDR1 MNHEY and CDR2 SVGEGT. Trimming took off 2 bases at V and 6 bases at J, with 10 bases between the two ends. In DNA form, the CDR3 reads TGTGCCAGCAGTTACATATCTCATTCCGGGGAGCTGTTTTTT. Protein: CASSYISHSGELFF.

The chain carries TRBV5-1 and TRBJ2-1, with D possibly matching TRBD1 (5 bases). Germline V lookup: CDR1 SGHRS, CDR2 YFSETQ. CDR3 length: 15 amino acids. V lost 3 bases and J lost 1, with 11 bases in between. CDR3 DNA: TGCGCCAGCAGCTATCAGGGTAGTTCCTACAATGAGCAGTTCTTC. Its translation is CASSYQGSSYNEQFF.

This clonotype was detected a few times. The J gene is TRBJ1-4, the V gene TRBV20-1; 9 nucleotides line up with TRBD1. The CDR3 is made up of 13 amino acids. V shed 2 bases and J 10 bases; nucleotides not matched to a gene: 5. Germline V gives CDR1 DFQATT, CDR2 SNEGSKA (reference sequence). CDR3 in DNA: TGCAGTGCTAGACCGGGACAGGGAGTAAAACTGTTTTTT. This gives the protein CSARPGQGVKLFF.

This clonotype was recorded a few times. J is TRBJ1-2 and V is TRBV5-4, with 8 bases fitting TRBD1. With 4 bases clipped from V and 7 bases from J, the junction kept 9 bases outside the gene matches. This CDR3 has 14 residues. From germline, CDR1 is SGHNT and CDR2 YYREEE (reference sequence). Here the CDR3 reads CASSSHGQGGGYTF. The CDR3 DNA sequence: TGTGCCAGCAGCAGCCATGGACAGGGAGGTGGCTACACCTTC.

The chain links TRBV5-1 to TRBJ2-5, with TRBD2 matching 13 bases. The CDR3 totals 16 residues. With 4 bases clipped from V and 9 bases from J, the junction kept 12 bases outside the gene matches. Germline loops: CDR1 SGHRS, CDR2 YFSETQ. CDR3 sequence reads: CASSRTSGGQGTAQYF. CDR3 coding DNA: TGCGCCAGCAGCAGGACTAGCGGGGGCCAGGGGACGGCCCAGTACTTC.

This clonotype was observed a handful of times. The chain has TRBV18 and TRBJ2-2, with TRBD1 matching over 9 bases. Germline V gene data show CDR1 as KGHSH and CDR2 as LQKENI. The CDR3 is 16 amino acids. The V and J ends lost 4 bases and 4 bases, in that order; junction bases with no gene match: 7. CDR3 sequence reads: CASSRSGTGITGELFF. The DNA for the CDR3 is TGTGCCAGCTCACGTTCCGGGACAGGGATCACCGGGGAGCTGTTTTTT.

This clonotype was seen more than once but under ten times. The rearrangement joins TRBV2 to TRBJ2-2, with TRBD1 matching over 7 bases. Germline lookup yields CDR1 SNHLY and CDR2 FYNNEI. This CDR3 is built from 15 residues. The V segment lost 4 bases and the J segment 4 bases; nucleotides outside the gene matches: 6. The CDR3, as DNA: TGTGCCAGCAGTGTGACAGGGTCGGTCACCGGGGAGCTGTTTTTT. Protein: CASSVTGSVTGELFF. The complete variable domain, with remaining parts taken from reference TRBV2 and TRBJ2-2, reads EPEVTQTPSHQVTQMGQEVILRCVPISNHLYFYWYRQILGQKVEFLVSFYNNEISEKSEIFDDQFSVERPDGSNFTLKIRSTKLEDSAMYFCASSVTGSVTGELFFGEGSRLTVL.

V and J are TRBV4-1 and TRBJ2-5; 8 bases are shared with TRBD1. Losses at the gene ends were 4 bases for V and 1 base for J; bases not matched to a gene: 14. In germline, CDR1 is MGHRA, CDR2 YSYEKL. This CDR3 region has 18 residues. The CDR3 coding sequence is TGCGCCAGCAGCCCCATACCGACAGGGGCCTTTGGCCAAGAGACCCAGTACTTC. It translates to CASSPIPTGAFGQETQYF.